The clone carrying this T cell receptor (beta chain) was counted at least ten times. Antigen specificity is unknown. Germline trimming cut 1 base from V and 0 bases from J; bases unmatched to any gene: 12. This CDR3 is built from 20 residues. CDR1 and CDR2 from the germline V gene are SGHNT and YYREEE (reference sequence). These data come from a study of identical twins. Study-level results: Invariant cells of the MAIT and iNKT types might have partly distorted the zero-insertion analyses. Twins' surplus sharing was weaker for beta out-of-frame sequences. Fewer insertions were carried by abundant cord blood beta clonotypes, but none was seen in memory repertoires.

TCRdb re-analysed the 5' RACE reads in MiXCR, keeping a single row per CDR3 protein. Of approximately 230,000 distinct CDR3 sequences listed, 6.5% to 8% are singletons. The data also belong to a second study, concerning T cells expressing NK-cell markers.

Sequenced input: CD8+ T cells sorted from blood. The genes are TRBV5-4 and TRBJ2-6; the match to TRBD2 covers 8 bases. This TCR was recovered from a woman under 30 in good health. CDR3 protein: CASSLIGRGAINSGANVLTF. CDR3 bases: TGTGCCAGCAGCTTGATCGGGAGGGGGGCAATTAACTCTGGGGCCAACGTCCTGACTTTC. Filled out from reference TRBV5-4 and TRBJ2-6, the complete variable domain reads ETGVTQSPTHLIKTRGQQVTLRCSSQSGHNTVSWYQQALGQGPQFIFQYYREEENGRGNFPPRFSGLQFPNYSSELNVNALELDDSALYLCASSLIGRGAINSGANVLTFGAGSRLTVL.